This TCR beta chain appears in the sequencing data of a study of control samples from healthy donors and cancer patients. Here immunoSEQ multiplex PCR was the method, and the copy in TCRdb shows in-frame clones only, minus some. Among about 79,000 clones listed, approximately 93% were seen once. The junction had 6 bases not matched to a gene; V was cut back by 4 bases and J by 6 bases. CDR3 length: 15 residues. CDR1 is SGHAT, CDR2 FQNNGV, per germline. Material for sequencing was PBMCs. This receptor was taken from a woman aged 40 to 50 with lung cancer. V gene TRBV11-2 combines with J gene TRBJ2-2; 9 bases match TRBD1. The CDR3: CASSWPGQGSGELFF. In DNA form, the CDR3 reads TGTGCCAGCAGCTGGCCGGGACAGGGTTCCGGGGAGCTGTTTTTT.